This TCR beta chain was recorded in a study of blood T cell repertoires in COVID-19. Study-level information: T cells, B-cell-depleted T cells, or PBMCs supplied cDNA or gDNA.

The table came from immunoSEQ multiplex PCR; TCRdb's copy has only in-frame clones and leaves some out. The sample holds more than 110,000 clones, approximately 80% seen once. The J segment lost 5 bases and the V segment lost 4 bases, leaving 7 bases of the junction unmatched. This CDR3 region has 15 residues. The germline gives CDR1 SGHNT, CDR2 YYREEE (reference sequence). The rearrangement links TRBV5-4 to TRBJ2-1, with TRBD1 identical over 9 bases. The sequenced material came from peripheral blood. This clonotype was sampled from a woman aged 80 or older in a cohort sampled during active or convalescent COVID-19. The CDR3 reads CASSPGGQGHNEQFF. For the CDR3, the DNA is TGTGCCAGCAGCCCCGGGGGACAGGGACACAATGAGCAGTTCTTC.